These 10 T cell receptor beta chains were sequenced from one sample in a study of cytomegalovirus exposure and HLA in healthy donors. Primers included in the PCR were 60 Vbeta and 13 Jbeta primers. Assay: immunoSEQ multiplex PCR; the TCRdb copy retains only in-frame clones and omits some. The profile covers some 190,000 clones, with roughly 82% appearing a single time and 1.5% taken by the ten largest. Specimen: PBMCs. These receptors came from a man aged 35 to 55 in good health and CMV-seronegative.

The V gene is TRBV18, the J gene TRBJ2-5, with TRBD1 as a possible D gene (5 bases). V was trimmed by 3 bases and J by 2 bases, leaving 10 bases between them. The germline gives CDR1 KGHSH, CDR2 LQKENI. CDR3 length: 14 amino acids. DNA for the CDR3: TGTGCCAGCTCACCTCCTACAGGACAAGAGACCCAGTACTTC. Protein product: CASSPPTGQETQYF. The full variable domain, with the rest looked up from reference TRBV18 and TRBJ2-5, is NAGVMQNPRHLVRRRGQEARLRCSPMKGHSHVYWYRQLPEEGLKFMVYLQKENIIDESGMPKERFSAEFPKEGPSILRIQQVVRGDSAAYFCASSPPTGQETQYFGPGTRLLVL.

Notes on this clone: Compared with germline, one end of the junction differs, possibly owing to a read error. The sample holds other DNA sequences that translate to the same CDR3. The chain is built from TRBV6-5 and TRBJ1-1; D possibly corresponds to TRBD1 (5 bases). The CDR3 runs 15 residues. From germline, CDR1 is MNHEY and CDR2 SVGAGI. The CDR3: CASSYSRGVNTEAFF. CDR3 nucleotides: TGTGCCAGCAGTTACTCGCGGGGGGTCAACACCGAAGCTTTCTTT.

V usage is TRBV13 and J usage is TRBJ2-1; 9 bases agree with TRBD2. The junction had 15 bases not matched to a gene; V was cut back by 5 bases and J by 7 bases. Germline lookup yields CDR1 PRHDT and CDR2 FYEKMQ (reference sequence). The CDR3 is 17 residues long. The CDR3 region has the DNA TGTGCCAGCAGCCGGAGCTATTCTAGCGGGGCCCCGAATGAGCAGTTCTTC. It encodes CASSRSYSSGAPNEQFF.

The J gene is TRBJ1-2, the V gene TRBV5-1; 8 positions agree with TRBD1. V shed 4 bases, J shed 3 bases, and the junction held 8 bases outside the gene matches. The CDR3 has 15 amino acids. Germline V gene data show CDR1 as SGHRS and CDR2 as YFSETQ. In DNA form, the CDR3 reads TGCGCCAGCAGCCTTACAGGGGGAGTAGACTATGGCTACACCTTC. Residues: CASSLTGGVDYGYTF.

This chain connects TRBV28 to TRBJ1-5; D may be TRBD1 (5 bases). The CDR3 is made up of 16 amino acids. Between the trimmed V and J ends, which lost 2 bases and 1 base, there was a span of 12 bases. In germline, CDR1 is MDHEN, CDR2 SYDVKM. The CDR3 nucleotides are TGTGCCAGCAGTTTAAAAGGGGTTCCCAGCAATCAGCCCCAGCATTTT. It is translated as CASSLKGVPSNQPQHF.

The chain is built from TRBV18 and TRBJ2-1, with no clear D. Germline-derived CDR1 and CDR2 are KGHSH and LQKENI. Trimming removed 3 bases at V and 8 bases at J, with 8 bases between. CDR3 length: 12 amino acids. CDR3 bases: TGTGCCAGCTCACCTACAATATATGAGCAGTTCTTC. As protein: CASSPTIYEQFF.

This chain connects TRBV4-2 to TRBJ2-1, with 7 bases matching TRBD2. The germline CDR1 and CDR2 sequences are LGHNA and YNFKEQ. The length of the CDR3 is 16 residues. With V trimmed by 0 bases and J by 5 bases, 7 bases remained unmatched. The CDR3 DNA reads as TGTGCCAGCAGCCAAGATGAAATAGCGGGTCACAATGAGCAGTTCTTC. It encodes CASSQDEIAGHNEQFF.

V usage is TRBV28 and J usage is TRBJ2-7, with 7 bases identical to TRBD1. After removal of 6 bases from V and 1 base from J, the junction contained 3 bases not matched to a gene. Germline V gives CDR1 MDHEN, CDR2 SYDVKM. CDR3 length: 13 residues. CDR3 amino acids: CASSRGQSYEQYF. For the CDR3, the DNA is TGTGCCAGCAGCCGGGGACAGTCCTACGAGCAGTACTTC.

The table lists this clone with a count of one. The CDR3 region is CASSLGDRAVTEAFF. The CDR3 nucleotides are TGCGCCAGCAGCTTGGGTGACAGGGCGGTCACTGAAGCTTTCTTT. The chain carries TRBV5-1 and TRBJ1-1, with 7 bases matching TRBD1. From germline, CDR1 is SGHRS and CDR2 YFSETQ. The CDR3 is 15 amino acids. V shed 0 bases and J 4 bases; nucleotides not matched to a gene: 6.

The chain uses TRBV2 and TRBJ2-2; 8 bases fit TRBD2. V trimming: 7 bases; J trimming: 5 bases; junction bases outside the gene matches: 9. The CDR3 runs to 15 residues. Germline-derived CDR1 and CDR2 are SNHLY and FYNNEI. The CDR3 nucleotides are TGTGCCAGCACACAACTAGCGGTCGGAACCGGGGAGCTGTTTTTT. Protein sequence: CASTQLAVGTGELFF.